The sequence of this T cell receptor (beta chain) was determined in a study of cytomegalovirus exposure and HLA in healthy donors. On the study more broadly: In a previous analysis, approximately 110 million unique TCR beta sequences were found from some 200 million T cells.

In the case of this clone: Its antigen remains unidentified. Other DNA sequences in this sample translate to the same CDR3.

CDR1 and CDR2 from the germline V gene are LNHDA and SQIVND (reference sequence). CDR3 length: 13 amino acids. The V gene end was trimmed by 4 bases and the J gene end by 5 bases; junction bases not matched to a gene: 3. Points from the study as a whole: Researchers reported in a later analysis that a missense DCLRE1C variant was tied to TCR beta V- and J-gene trimming. Analysis performed later found roughly 17,000 TCR beta sequences associated with HLA alleles at 0.05 false discovery rate.

It was with 60 Vbeta and 13 Jbeta primers that the PCR ran. Clones were read by immunoSEQ multiplex PCR, and TCRdb kept only the in-frame ones, dropping some. Here the sample spans some 110,000 clones, 50% to 65% being singletons. J is TRBJ2-3 and V is TRBV19, with 7 positions matching TRBD2. The sequence derives from a woman between 40 and 50 years old in good health and CMV-seropositive. Sequencing used PBMCs. The CDR3 DNA reads as TGTGCCAGTAGTACCTTAGCGGGAGATACGCAGTATTTT. Protein sequence: CASSTLAGDTQYF.